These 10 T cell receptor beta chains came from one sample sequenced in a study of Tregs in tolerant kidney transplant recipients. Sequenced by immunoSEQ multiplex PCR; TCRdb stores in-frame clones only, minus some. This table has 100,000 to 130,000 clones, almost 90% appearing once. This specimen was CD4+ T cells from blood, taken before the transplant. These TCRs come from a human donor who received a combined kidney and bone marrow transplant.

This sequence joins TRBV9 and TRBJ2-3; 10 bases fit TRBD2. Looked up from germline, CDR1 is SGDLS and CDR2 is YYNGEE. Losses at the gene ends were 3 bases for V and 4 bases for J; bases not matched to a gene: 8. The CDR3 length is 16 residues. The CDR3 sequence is CASSEILAGGSDTQYF. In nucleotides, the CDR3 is TGTGCCAGCAGCGAAATCTTAGCGGGGGGCTCAGATACGCAGTATTTT.

The CDR3 coding sequence is TGTGCCTGGAGTGCGGGAGGTACAGATACGCAGTATTTT. This encodes CAWSAGGTDTQYF. The V gene is TRBV30, the J gene TRBJ2-3; 7 bases agree with TRBD2. The V and J ends lost 1 base and 3 bases, in that order; junction bases with no gene match: 1. CDR1 and CDR2 from the germline V gene are GTSNPN and SVGIG (reference sequence). CDR3 length equals 13 residues.

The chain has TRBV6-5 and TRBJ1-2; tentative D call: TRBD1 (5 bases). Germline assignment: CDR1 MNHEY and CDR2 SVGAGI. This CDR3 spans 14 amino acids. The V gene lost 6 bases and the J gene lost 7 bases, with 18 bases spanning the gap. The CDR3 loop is CASSLQGLDGGYTF. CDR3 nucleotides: TGTGCCAGCAGCCTCCAGGGTCTGGACGGTGGCTACACCTTC.

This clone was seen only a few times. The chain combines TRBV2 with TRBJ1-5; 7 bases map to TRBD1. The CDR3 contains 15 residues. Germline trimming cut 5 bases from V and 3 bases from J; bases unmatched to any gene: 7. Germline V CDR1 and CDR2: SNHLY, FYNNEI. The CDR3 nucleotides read TGTGCCAGCAGTCCGAACAGGGGCCCCAATCAGCCCCAGCATTTT. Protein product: CASSPNRGPNQPQHF.

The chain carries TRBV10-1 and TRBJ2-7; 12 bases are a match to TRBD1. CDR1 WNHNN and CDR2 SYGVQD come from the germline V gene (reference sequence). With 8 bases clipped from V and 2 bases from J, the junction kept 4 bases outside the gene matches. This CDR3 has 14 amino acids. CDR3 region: CASGTGGDPYEQYF. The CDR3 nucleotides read TGCGCCAGCGGGACAGGGGGCGACCCCTACGAGCAGTACTTC.

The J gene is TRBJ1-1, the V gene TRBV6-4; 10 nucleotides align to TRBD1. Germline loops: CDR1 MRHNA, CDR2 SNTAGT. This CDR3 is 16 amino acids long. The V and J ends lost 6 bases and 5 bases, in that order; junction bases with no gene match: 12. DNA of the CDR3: TGTGCCAGCAGGCGGGGGACAGGGGACTCGGGGACTGAAGCTTTCTTT. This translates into CASRRGTGDSGTEAFF.

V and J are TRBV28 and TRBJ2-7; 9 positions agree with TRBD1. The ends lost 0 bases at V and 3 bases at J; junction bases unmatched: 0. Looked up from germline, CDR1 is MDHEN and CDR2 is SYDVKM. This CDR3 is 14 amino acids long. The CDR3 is CASSLWTGGYEQYF. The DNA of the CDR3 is TGTGCCAGCAGTTTATGGACAGGGGGCTACGAGCAGTACTTC. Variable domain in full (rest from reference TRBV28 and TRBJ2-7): DVKVTQSSRYLVKRTGEKVFLECVQDMDHENMFWYRQDPGLGLRLIYFSYDVKMKEKGDIPEGYSVSREKKERFSLILESASTNQTSMYLCASSLWTGGYEQYFGPGTRLTVT.

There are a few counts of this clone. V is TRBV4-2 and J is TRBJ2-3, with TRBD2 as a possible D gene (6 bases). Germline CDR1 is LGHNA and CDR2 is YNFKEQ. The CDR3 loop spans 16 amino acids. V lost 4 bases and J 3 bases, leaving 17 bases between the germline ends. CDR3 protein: CASSPLRERATDTQYF. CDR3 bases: TGTGCCAGCAGCCCCTTGAGGGAGCGGGCAACAGATACGCAGTATTTT.

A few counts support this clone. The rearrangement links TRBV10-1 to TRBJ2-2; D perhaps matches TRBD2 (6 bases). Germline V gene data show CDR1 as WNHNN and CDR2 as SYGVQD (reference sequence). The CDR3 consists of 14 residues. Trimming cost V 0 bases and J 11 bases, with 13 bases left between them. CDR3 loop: CASSESGLPYELFF. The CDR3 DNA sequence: TGCGCCAGCAGTGAGTCGGGACTTCCATACGAGCTGTTTTTT.

In DNA form, the CDR3 reads TGTGCCAGCAGCTTGGACGGGGGGGGCCACTACGAGCAGTACTTC. Its translation is CASSLDGGGHYEQYF. The V call is TRBV7-9, the J call TRBJ2-7, with 8 bases lining up with TRBD2. The CDR3 is 15 amino acids. The ends lost 3 bases at V and 3 bases at J; junction bases unmatched: 7. Germline CDR1 reads SEHNR; CDR2 reads FQNEAQ (reference sequence).